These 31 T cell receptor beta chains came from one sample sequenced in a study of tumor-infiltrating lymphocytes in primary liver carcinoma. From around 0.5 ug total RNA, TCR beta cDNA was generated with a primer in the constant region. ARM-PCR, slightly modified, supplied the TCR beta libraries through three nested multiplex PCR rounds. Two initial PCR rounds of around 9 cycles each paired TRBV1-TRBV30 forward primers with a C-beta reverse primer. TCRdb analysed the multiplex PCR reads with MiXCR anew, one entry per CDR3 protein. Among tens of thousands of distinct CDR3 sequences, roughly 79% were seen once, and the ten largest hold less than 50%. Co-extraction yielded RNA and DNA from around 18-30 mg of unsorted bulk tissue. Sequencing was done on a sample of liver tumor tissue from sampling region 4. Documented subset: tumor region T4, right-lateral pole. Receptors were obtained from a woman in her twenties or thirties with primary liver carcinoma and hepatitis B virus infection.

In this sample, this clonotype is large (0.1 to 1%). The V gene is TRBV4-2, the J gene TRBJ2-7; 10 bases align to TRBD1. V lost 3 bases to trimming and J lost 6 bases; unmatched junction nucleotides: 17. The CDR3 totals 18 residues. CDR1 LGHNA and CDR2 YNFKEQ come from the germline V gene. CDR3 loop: CASSQEHLGQGGPREQYF. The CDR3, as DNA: TGTGCCAGCAGCCAGGAACACCTAGGACAGGGGGGACCGCGCGAGCAGTACTTC.

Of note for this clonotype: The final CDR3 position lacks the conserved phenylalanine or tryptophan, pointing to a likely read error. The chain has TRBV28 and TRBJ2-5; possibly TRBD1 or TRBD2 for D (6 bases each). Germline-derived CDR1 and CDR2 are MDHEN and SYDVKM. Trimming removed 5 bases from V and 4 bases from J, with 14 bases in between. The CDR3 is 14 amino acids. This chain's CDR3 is CASSAVGGRETQYL. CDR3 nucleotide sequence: TGTGCCAGCAGTGCGGTAGGGGGGAGAGAGACCCAGTACTTG.

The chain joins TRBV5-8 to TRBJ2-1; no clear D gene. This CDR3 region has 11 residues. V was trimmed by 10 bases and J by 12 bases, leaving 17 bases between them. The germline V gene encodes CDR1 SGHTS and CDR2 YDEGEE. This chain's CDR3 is CALGRLDVQFF. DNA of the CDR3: TGTGCCTTGGGTCGCCTCGATGTGCAGTTCTTC.

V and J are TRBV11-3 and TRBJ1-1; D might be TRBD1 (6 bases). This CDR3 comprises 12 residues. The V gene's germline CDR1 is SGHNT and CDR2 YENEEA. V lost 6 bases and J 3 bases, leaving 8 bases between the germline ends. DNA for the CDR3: TGTGCCAGCAGAGGGGGAGACACTGAAGCTTTCTTT. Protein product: CASRGGDTEAFF.

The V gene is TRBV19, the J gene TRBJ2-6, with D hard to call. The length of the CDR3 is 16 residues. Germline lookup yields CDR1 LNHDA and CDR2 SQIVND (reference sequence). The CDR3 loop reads CPNTQRRVSGANVLTF. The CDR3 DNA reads TGTCCCAATACCCAACGAAGGGTGAGTGGGGCCAACGTCCTGACTTTC.

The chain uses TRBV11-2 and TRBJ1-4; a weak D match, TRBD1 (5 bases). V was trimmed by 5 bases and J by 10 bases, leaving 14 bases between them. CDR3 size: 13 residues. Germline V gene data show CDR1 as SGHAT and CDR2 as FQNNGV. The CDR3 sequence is CASSTWGGGKLFF. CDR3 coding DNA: TGTGCCAGCAGCACCTGGGGGGGGGGAAAACTGTTTTTT.

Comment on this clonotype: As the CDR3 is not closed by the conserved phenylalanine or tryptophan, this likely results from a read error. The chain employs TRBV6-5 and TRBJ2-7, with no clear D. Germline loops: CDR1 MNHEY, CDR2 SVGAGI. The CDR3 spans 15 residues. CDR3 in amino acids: CASSYKDGSSYEQYL. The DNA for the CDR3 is TGTGCTAGCAGTTACAAGGACGGCAGCTCCTACGAGCAGTACCTC.

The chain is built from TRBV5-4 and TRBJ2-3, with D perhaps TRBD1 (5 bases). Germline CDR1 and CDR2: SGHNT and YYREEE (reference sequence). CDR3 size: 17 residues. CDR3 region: CARSVAGHPPPTDTQYF. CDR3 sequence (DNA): TGTGCTAGAAGCGTAGCCGGACACCCTCCACCCACAGATACGCAGTATTTT.

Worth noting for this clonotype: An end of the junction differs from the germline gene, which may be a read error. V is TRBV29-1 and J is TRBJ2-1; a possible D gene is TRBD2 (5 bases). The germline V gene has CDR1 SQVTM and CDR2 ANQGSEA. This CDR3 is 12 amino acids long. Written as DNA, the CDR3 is TGCAGCGTCGAGGACTGGTGGGATGAGCAGCTCTTC. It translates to CSVEDWWDEQLF.

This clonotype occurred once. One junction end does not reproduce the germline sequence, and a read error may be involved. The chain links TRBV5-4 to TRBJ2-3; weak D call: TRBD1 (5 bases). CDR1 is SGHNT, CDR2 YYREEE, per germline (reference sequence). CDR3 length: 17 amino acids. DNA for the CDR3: TGTGTCAGCAGCGTAGACGGACACCCTCAACCCAAAGATACGCAGTATTTT. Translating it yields CVSSVDGHPQPKDTQYF.

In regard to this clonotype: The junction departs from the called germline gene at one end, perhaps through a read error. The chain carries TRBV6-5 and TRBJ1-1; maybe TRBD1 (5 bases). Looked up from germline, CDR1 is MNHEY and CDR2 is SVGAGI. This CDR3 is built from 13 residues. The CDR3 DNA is TGTGTCAGCGCTGAGGGGACTTACACTGAAGCTTTCTTT. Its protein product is CVSAEGTYTEAFF.

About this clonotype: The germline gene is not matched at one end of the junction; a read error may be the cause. CDR3 bases: TGCGCCGGCAGCCAAGATTGGGGCAGGGTGAATGGCTACGCCTTT. Translated, it gives CAGSQDWGRVNGYAF. The chain has TRBV4-3 and TRBJ1-2; TRBD1 is a possible D gene (5 bases). This CDR3 comprises 15 residues. Germline V gene sequence: CDR1 LGHNA, CDR2 YSLEER.

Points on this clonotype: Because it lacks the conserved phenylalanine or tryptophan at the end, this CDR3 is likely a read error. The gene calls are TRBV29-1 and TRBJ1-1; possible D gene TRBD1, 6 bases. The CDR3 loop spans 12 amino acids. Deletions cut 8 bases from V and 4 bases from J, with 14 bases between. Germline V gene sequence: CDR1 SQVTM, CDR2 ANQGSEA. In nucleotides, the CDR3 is TGCAGCATCGAGACAGGTAGCACTGAAGCTTTCCTT. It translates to CSIETGSTEAFL.

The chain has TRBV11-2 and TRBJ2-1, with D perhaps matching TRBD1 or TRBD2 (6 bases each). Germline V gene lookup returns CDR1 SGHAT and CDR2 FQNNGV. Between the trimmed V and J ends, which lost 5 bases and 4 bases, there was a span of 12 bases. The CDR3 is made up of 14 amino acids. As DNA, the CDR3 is TGTGCCAGCAGCGTAGGGGGGCCTTACAATGAGCAGTTCTTC. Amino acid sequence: CASSVGGPYNEQFF.

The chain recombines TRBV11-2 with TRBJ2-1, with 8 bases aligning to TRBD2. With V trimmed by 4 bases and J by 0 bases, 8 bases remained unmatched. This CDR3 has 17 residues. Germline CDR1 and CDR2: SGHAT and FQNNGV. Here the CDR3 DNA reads TGTGCCAGCAGCTATCCCGTGAGCGGGAGCTCCTACAATGAGCAGTTCTTC. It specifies CASSYPVSGSSYNEQFF.

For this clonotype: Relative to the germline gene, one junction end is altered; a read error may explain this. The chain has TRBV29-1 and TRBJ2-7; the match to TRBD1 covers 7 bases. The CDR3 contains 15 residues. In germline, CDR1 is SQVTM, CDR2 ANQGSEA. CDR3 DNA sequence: TGTAGCGTTGAAGAGGAGACAGGGTTCTTGTACGAACAGTACTTC. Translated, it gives CSVEEETGFLYEQYF.

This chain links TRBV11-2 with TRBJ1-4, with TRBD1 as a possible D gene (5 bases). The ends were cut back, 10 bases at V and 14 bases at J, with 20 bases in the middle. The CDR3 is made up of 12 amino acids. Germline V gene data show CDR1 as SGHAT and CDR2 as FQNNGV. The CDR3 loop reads CATSPWGGKLFF. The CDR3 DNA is TGTGCCACAAGCCCCTGGGGGGGAAAGCTGTTTTTT.

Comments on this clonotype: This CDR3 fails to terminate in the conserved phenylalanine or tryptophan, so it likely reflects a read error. The CDR3 protein is CASSPRTGFTGELFY. DNA for the CDR3: TGTGCCAGCAGTCCGAGGACAGGCTTCACCGGGGAGCTGTTTTAT. V gene TRBV6-5 combines with J gene TRBJ2-2; 7 bases line up with TRBD1. After removal of 5 bases from V and 4 bases from J, the junction contained 7 bases not matched to a gene. The CDR3 is 15 residues long. Germline lookup yields CDR1 MNHEY and CDR2 SVGAGI.

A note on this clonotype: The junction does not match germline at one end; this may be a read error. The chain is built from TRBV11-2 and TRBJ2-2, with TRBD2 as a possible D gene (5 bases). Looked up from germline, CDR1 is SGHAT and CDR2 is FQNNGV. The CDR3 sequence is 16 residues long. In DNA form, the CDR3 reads TGCGCTAGCAGTCCCGATCCCCATTTGAACACCGGGGAGCTGTTTTTT. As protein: CASSPDPHLNTGELFF. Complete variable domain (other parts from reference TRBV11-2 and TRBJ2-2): EAGVAQSPRYKIIEKRQSVAFWCNPISGHATLYWYQQILGQGPKLLIQFQNNGVVDDSQLPKDRFSAERLKGVDSTLKIQPAKLEDSAVYLCASSPDPHLNTGELFFGEGSRLTVL.

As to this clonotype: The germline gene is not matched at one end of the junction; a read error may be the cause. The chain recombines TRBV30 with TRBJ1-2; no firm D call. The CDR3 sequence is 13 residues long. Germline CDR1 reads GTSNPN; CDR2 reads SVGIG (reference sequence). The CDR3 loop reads CAWCVDRGSGHTF. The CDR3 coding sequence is TGTGCCTGGTGTGTGGATCGGGGTAGTGGCCACACCTTC.

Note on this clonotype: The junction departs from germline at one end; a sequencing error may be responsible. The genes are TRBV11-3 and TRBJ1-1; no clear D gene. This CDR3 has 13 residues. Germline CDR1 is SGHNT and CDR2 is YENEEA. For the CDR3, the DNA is TGTGCCAGTAGCTTAGTGGAGAACACTGATGCTTTCTTT. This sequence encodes CASSLVENTDAFF.

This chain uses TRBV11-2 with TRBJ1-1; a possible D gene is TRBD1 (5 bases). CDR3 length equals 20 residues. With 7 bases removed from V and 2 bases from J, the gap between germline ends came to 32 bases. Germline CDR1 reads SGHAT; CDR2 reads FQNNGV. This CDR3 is CASIARDGGRKKWSNTEAFF. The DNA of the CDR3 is TGTGCCAGCATCGCTCGGGACGGAGGGCGCAAGAAGTGGAGTAACACTGAAGCTTTCTTT.

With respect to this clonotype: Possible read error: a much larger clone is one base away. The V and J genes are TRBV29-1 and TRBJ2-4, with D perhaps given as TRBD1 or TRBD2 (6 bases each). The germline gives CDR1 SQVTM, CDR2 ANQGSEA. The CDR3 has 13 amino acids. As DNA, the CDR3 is TGCAGCGTTGAATCGGGGGCCAAAGACATTCAGTACTTC. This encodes CSVESGAKDIQYF.

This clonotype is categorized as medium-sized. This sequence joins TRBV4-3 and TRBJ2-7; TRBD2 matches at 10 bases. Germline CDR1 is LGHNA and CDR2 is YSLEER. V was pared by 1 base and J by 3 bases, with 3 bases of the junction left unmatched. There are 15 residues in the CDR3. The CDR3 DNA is TGCGCCAGCAGCCAAGGAACTAGCGGGAACTACGAGCAGTACTTC. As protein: CASSQGTSGNYEQYF.

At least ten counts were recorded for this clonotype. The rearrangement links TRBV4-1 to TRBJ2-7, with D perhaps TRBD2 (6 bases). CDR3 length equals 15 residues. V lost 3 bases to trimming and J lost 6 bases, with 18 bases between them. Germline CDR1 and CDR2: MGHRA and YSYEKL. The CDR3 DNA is TGCGCCAGCAGCCAGGGGAGAGGAGGGAGAGGCGAGCAGTACTTC. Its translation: CASSQGRGGRGEQYF.

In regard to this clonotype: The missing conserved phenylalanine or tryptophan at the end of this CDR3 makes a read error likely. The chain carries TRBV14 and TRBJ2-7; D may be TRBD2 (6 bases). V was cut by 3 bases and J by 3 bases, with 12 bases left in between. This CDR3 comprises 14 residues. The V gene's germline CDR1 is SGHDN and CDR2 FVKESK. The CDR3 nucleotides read TGTGCCAGCAGCCAGGCGGGGACTGACTACGAGCAGTACCTC. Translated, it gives CASSQAGTDYEQYL.

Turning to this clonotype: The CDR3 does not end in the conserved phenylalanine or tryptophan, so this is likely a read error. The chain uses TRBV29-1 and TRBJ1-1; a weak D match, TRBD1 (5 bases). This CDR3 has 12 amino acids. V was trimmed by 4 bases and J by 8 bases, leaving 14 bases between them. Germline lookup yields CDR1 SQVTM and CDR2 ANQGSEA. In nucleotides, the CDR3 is TGCAGCGTTGGGAAGGGGAGCACGGAAGCTTTCTCT. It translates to CSVGKGSTEAFS.

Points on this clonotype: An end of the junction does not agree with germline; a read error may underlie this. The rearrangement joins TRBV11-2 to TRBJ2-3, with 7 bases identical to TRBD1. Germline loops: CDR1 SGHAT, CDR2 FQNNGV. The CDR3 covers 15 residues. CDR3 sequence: CDSRPPGQFTDTQYF. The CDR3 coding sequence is TGTGACAGCAGACCACCGGGACAGTTCACGGATACGCAGTATTTT.

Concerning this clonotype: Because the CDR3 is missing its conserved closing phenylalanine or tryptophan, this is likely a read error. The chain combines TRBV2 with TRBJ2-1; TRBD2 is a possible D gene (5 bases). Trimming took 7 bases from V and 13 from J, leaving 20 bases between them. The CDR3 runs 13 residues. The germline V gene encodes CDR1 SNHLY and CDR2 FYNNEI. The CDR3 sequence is CASIDVRTYDQFL. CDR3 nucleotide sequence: TGTGCCAGCATTGACGTCCGGACTTACGATCAGTTCTTA.

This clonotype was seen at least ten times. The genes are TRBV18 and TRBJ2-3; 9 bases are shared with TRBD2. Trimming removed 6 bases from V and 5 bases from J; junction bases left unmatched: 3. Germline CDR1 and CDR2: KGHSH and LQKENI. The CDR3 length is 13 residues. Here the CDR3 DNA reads TGTGCCAGCTCCCCGACTAGCGGAGATACGCAGTATTTT. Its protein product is CASSPTSGDTQYF.

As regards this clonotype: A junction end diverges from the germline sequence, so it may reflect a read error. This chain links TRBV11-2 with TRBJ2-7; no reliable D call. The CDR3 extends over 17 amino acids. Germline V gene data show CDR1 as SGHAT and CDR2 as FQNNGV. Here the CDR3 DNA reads TGTGCCAGCAGCTTAGGAGGTGCAGCTCTGAGCCCCTACGAGCGGTACTTC. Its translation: CASSLGGAALSPYERYF.